A selection of T cell receptor beta chains follows, all from one sample in a study of T cell responses to AZD1222 COVID-19 vaccine. Clones were sequenced by immunoSEQ multiplex PCR, and TCRdb holds only the in-frame ones, with some missing. This table has about 81,000 clones, approximately 90% appearing once. The starting material was peripheral blood, obtained 28 days after the second AZD1222 dose. The origin of the receptors is an adult who received the AZD1222 COVID-19 vaccine. The CDR3 runs from the conserved cysteine through the conserved F or W. A D gene is named only where the DNA matches it firmly. Only some rows state a clone size, as once, few, many or a class for expanded clones.

V gene,D gene,J gene,clone size,CDR3 protein,CDR3 DNA
TRBV2,TRBD1,TRBJ1-4,few,CASSEQGANEKLFF,TGTGCCAGCAGTGAACAGGGGGCGAATGAAAAACTGTTTTTT
TRBV10-1,-,TRBJ2-2,-,CASSDGGGAQGGELFF,TGCGCCAGCAGTGACGGCGGGGGCGCTCAGGGCGGGGAGCTGTTTTTT
TRBV21-1,-,TRBJ1-4,-,CASSKAGDREKLFF,TGTGCCAGCAGCAAAGCTGGGGATCGTGAAAAACTGTTTTTT
TRBV27,TRBD1,TRBJ1-2,once,CASSFNDRGYGYTF,TGTGCCAGCAGTTTTAACGACAGGGGCTATGGCTACACCTTC
TRBV28,TRBD1,TRBJ1-3,-,CASSSPATGRNTIYF,TGTGCCAGCAGTTCACCAGCGACAGGGCGTAACACCATATATTTT
TRBV6-5,-,TRBJ1-2,-,CASSSKANYGYTF,TGTGCCAGCAGTTCTAAAGCTAACTATGGCTACACCTTC
TRBV7-2,TRBD1,TRBJ1-1,-,CASSFARQGIGAEAFF,TGTGCCAGCAGCTTTGCCCGACAGGGTATCGGCGCTGAAGCTTTCTTT
TRBV3-1/TRBV3-2,-,TRBJ1-6,-,CASSQDGEGLFYNSPLHF,TGTGCCAGCAGCCAAGATGGGGAGGGACTCTTCTATAATTCACCCCTCCACTTT
TRBV6-5,TRBD1,TRBJ2-7,-,CASSSKDRGSYEQYF,TGTGCCAGCAGTTCTAAGGACAGGGGTTCCTACGAGCAGTACTTC
TRBV11-3,-,TRBJ1-5,-,CASSFSNRERNQPQHF,TGTGCCAGCAGCTTTTCGAACAGGGAGAGGAATCAGCCCCAGCATTTT
TRBV19,TRBD1,TRBJ1-2,-,CASTGTAYGYTF,TGTGCCAGTACCGGGACAGCTTATGGCTACACCTTC
TRBV13,-,TRBJ2-7,once,CASSLTGYGEQYF,TGTGCCAGCAGCTTAACCGGGTACGGCGAGCAGTACTTC
TRBV28,-,TRBJ1-5,-,CASSLGVMRQPQHF,TGTGCCAGCAGTTTGGGGGTTATGCGTCAGCCCCAGCATTTT
TRBV28,-,TRBJ1-2,-,CASTLGGRNYGYTF,TGTGCCAGCACCTTAGGGGGTCGTAACTATGGCTACACCTTC
TRBV18,-,TRBJ1-6,-,CASSDDSGGSPLHF,TGTGCCAGCTCAGATGACAGTGGCGGTTCACCCCTCCACTTT
TRBV28,-,TRBJ1-6,-,CASSPPRGWSPLHF,TGTGCCAGCAGTCCACCCCGGGGGTGGTCACCCCTCCACTTT
TRBV18,TRBD2,TRBJ2-7,-,CASSPASGGIYEQYF,TGTGCCAGCTCACCAGCTAGCGGGGGGATTTACGAGCAGTACTTC
TRBV2,-,TRBJ1-5,once,CASSTRTLLQPQHF,TGTGCCAGCAGTACACGGACCCTTCTACAGCCCCAGCATTTT
TRBV7-2,-,TRBJ1-2,once,CASSVDSGNYGYTF,TGTGCCAGCAGCGTGGACAGTGGGAACTATGGCTACACCTTC
TRBV27,TRBD1,TRBJ1-1,-,CASSLSSQGVPFNTEAFF,TGTGCCAGCAGTTTATCAAGCCAGGGGGTTCCCTTCAACACTGAAGCTTTCTTT
TRBV3-1/TRBV3-2,-,TRBJ1-2,-,CASSSDWTYGYTF,TGTGCCAGCAGTTCGGACTGGACTTATGGCTACACCTTC
TRBV11-2,-,TRBJ1-1,few,CASSLVGGEAFF,TGTGCCAGCAGCTTAGTTGGGGGTGAAGCTTTCTTT